This T cell receptor beta chain was documented in a study of CD8 T cells in ankylosing spondylitis. Study findings and constraints: A TCR beta motif made of about 8 highly homologous variants seemed typical of ankylosing spondylitis blood. Researchers reportedly found disease-linked clones significantly enriched in matched ankylosing spondylitis synovial fluid.

TCRdb analysed the 5' RACE reads with MiXCR anew, one entry per CDR3 protein. This sample has roughly 220,000 distinct CDR3 sequences, with around 17% found just once. This clonotype was seen many times. The antigen remains undetermined. The germline gives CDR1 DFQATT, CDR2 SNEGSKA (reference sequence). V was pared by 6 bases and J by 2 bases, with 4 bases of the junction left unmatched. The CDR3 runs 12 residues. This receptor was obtained from a male donor with ankylosing spondylitis. The chain has TRBV20-1 and TRBJ2-7, with TRBD1 matching 7 bases. The sample taken for sequencing was blood, either unsorted or a sorted T cell fraction (not recorded which). CDR3 protein: CSAPGTAYEQYF. The CDR3 bases are TGCAGTGCCCCCGGGACAGCCTACGAGCAGTACTTC.